This T cell receptor (beta chain) is from a study of blood T cell repertoires in COVID-19. Study-level background: Both acute and convalescent COVID-19 samples were obtained from the United States, Italy and Spain. T cells, B-cell-depleted T cells, or PBMCs supplied cDNA or gDNA.

Study processing details: Counts of nucleated cells, estimated from reference gene primer amplification, were obtained. Sequenced by immunoSEQ multiplex PCR; TCRdb stores in-frame clones only, minus some. V, J and clone size are taken as reported in that table, and D and trimming were inferred from the DNA itself. The table records over 200,000 clones, around 79% of them present only once. The TCR was taken from an elderly woman with acute or convalescent COVID-19. Material: peripheral blood.

For the CDR3, the DNA is TGTGCCAGCAGCCAATGGACTAGCTCCTACGAGCAGTACTTC. Protein: CASSQWTSSYEQYF. This chain uses TRBV3-1 (or the pseudogene TRBV3-2) with TRBJ2-7; TRBD2 matches 7 bases. Trimming took 2 bases from V and 0 from J; bases not matched to a gene: 1. The germline gives CDR1 LGHDT, CDR2 YNNKEL (reference sequence). The CDR3 consists of 14 residues.